Presented here are 31 T cell receptor beta chains from one specimen sequenced in a study of shared clonotypes between healthy human individuals. Generated by immunoSEQ multiplex PCR, the TCRdb table keeps only in-frame clones and is missing some. There are about 1 million clones in the sample; approximately 72% occur only once, and approximately 1.5% lies in the top ten. The specimen sequenced was memory CD4+ T cells sorted from blood. As for subset: CD45RA-negative fraction. These receptors all come from a man aged 18 to 30 in good health.

This clone was picked up one time. The chain employs TRBV6-5 and TRBJ2-3; no definite D call. The CDR3 totals 14 residues. Germline values: CDR1 MNHEY, CDR2 SVGAGI. Trimming cost V 0 bases and J 3 bases, with 7 bases left between them. The CDR3: CASSYSSRTDTQYF. In nucleotides, the CDR3 is TGTGCCAGCAGTTACTCTTCCAGAACAGATACGCAGTATTTT.

This chain connects TRBV2 to TRBJ1-4; D gene uncertain. The CDR3 is 15 amino acids. Between the trimmed V and J ends, which lost 2 bases and 4 bases, there was a span of 11 bases. CDR1 is SNHLY and CDR2 is FYNNEI in the germline V gene. In nucleotides, the CDR3 is TGTGCCAGCAGTGAATCCGGCGTTAGTAATGAAAAACTGTTTTTT. Its protein product is CASSESGVSNEKLFF.

V and J are TRBV7-2 and TRBJ2-2; 8 nucleotides line up with TRBD2. The ends lost 5 bases at V and 5 bases at J; junction bases unmatched: 4. The CDR3 sequence is 14 residues long. The germline CDR1 and CDR2 sequences are SGHTA and FQGNSA. This CDR3 reads CASSPASGTGELFF. The CDR3 DNA is TGTGCCAGCAGCCCCGCTAGCGGGACCGGGGAGCTGTTTTTT.

CDR3 region: CASSVAGGGTSADTQYF. CDR3 coding DNA: TGTGCCAGCAGCGTAGCTGGAGGGGGGACTAGCGCAGATACGCAGTATTTT. The chain uses TRBV9 and TRBJ2-3; 10 bases are shared with TRBD2. After removal of 0 bases from V and 4 bases from J, the junction contained 8 bases not matched to a gene. The CDR3 has 17 amino acids. Germline values: CDR1 SGDLS, CDR2 YYNGEE.

V gene TRBV7-9 combines with J gene TRBJ2-5; D remains ambiguous. Per the germline V gene, CDR1 is SEHNR and CDR2 is FQNEAQ (reference sequence). V was trimmed by 0 bases and J by 3 bases, leaving 8 bases between them. This CDR3 is 14 amino acids long. CDR3 protein: CASSLAEAKETQYF. The CDR3, as DNA: TGTGCCAGCAGCTTAGCGGAAGCCAAAGAGACCCAGTACTTC.

This chain links TRBV7-2 with TRBJ1-3; perhaps TRBD1 as D (5 bases). This CDR3 is built from 15 residues. Looked up from germline, CDR1 is SGHTA and CDR2 is FQGNSA. V was pared by 3 bases and J by 2 bases, with 11 bases between. The CDR3 spells CASSFDSQTGNTIYF. The CDR3 DNA reads TGTGCCAGCAGCTTCGACAGCCAGACTGGAAACACCATATATTTT.

The V gene is TRBV5-1, the J gene TRBJ2-2, with a possible D match to TRBD1 (6 bases). Between the trimmed V and J ends, which lost 3 bases and 9 bases, there was a span of 12 bases. The CDR3 totals 13 residues. Germline CDR1 reads SGHRS; CDR2 reads YFSETQ. CDR3 bases: TGCGCCAGCAGCTCGCCGGACAGTAGGGAGCTGTTTTTT. Protein product: CASSSPDSRELFF.

The DNA of the CDR3 is TGCGCCAGCAGCTTGGGTCCGGGACAGGGCAATCAGCCCCAGCATTTT. Its translation is CASSLGPGQGNQPQHF. The V and J genes are TRBV5-1 and TRBJ1-5; TRBD1 matches at 8 bases. Trimming at V came to 0 bases and at J to 2 bases, leaving 4 bases not matched to a gene. The length of the CDR3 is 16 residues. Germline loops: CDR1 SGHRS, CDR2 YFSETQ. Complete variable domain (other parts from reference TRBV5-1 and TRBJ1-5): KAGVTQTPRYLIKTRGQQVTLSCSPISGHRSVSWYQQTPGQGLQFLFEYFSETQRNKGNFPGRFSGRQFSNSRSEMNVSTLELGDSALYLCASSLGPGQGNQPQHFGDGTRLSIL.

About this clone itself: This specimen includes other DNA sequences encoding the same CDR3. The chain carries TRBV10-3 and TRBJ2-1; 8 bases are shared with TRBD2. The CDR3 extends over 15 amino acids. V gave up 3 bases and J gave up 1 base; unmatched junction bases: 2. CDR1 and CDR2 (germline): ENHRY, SYGVKD. The CDR3 loop reads CAISDAGGSYNEQFF. CDR3 nucleotide sequence: TGTGCCATCAGTGATGCGGGAGGTTCCTACAATGAGCAGTTCTTC.

The rearrangement uses TRBV5-5 and TRBJ1-1; the match to TRBD1 covers 9 bases. CDR3 length: 15 residues. Unmatched junction bases numbered 11, after V lost 4 bases and J lost 7 bases. In germline, CDR1 is SGHKS, CDR2 YYEKEE (reference sequence). CDR3 sequence: CASSLWDRVAGEAFF. CDR3 sequence (DNA): TGTGCCAGCAGCCTGTGGGACAGGGTAGCTGGTGAAGCTTTCTTT.

The CDR3 sequence is CASSYSGLAGIEQYF. The CDR3 region has the DNA TGTGCCAGCAGTTACTCGGGGCTAGCGGGAATCGAGCAGTACTTC. This chain joins TRBV6-6 and TRBJ2-7; 9 bases match TRBD2. The germline V gene has CDR1 MNHNY and CDR2 SVGAGI (reference sequence). There are 15 residues in the CDR3. Trimming at V came to 0 bases and at J to 6 bases, leaving 6 bases not matched to a gene.

As for this clone: Other DNA sequences in the sample encode the same CDR3. This chain joins TRBV7-8 and TRBJ1-1, with 7 bases aligning to TRBD1. Per the germline V gene, CDR1 is SGHVS and CDR2 is FQNEAQ. The CDR3 has 13 residues. V was pared by 3 bases and J by 5 bases, with 3 bases of the junction left unmatched. CDR3 sequence: CASSFQGGTEAFF. The CDR3, as DNA: TGTGCCAGCAGCTTTCAGGGGGGGACTGAAGCTTTCTTT. The full variable domain, with the rest looked up from reference TRBV7-8 and TRBJ1-1, is GAGVSQSPRYKVAKRGQDVALRCDPISGHVSLFWYQQALGQGPEFLTYFQNEAQLDKSGLPSDRFFAERPEGSVSTLKIQRTQQEDSAVYLCASSFQGGTEAFFGQGTRLTVV.

The chain carries TRBV7-9 and TRBJ1-5, with D possibly TRBD1 on 5 matching bases. Trimming pared 4 bases from V and 4 bases from J, leaving 17 bases between. Germline V gene data show CDR1 as SEHNR and CDR2 as FQNEAQ (reference sequence). The length of the CDR3 is 16 residues. The CDR3 DNA is TGTGCCAGCAGCTCGGCGGGGGGAGGAGGGAATCAGCCCCAGCATTTT. Its protein is CASSSAGGGGNQPQHF.

The V gene is TRBV6-1, the J gene TRBJ2-7, with 8 bases lining up with TRBD2. Germline values: CDR1 MNHNS, CDR2 SASEGT. The CDR3 has 15 amino acids. The V gene end was trimmed by 5 bases and the J gene end by 0 bases; junction bases not matched to a gene: 6. In nucleotides, the CDR3 is TGTGCCAGCAGTCTTGTAAGCGGGAGCTCCTACGAGCAGTACTTC. It yields the protein CASSLVSGSSYEQYF.

The chain links TRBV7-3 to TRBJ1-2, with TRBD1 as a possible D gene (6 bases). V lost 1 base, J lost 7 bases, and 10 bases lay in between. There are 13 residues in the CDR3. Germline values: CDR1 SGHTA, CDR2 FQGTGA. CDR3 region: CASSLNREGGYTF. The DNA for the CDR3 is TGTGCCAGCAGCTTAAACAGGGAGGGTGGCTACACCTTC.

This chain connects TRBV10-3 to TRBJ1-5; D not resolved. CDR1 ENHRY and CDR2 SYGVKD come from the germline V gene. The germline V and J ends were trimmed by 10 bases and 2 bases, with 15 bases remaining between them. The CDR3 runs 14 residues. The CDR3 reads CATYTGSGNQPQHF. CDR3 sequence (DNA): TGTGCCACCTATACGGGGTCCGGCAATCAGCCCCAGCATTTT.

The rearrangement uses TRBV13 and TRBJ2-7; perhaps TRBD2 as D (5 bases). Trimming removed 3 bases at V and 1 base at J, with 19 bases between. The CDR3 totals 17 residues. Germline CDR1 is PRHDT and CDR2 is FYEKMQ (reference sequence). In DNA form, the CDR3 reads TGTGCCAGCAGCTTTACCGGGGTAGCCGGCACATCCTACGAGCAGTACTTC. Its protein is CASSFTGVAGTSYEQYF.

V gene TRBV27 combines with J gene TRBJ2-7; 9 nucleotides agree with TRBD1. Per the germline V gene, CDR1 is MNHEY and CDR2 is SMNVEV (reference sequence). V lost 8 bases, J lost 4 bases, and 6 bases stayed unmatched. This CDR3 contains 13 residues. The CDR3 spells CASGAGTGYEQYF. The CDR3 DNA reads TGTGCCAGCGGGGCCGGGACAGGGTACGAGCAGTACTTC.

This clone has just a few counts. V usage is TRBV6-1 and J usage is TRBJ2-5; TRBD2 is a possible D gene (6 bases). Per the germline V gene, CDR1 is MNHNS and CDR2 is SASEGT. The CDR3 is made up of 13 amino acids. V lost 4 bases, J lost 7 bases, and 13 bases lay in between. As DNA, the CDR3 is TGTGCCAGCAGTGTAATCTTGGAGGGGACCCAGTACTTC. Encoded protein: CASSVILEGTQYF.

The V gene is TRBV19, the J gene TRBJ1-5; D is uncertain. Germline-derived CDR1 and CDR2 are LNHDA and SQIVND (reference sequence). V gave up 9 bases and J gave up 0 bases, with 24 bases separating them. The length of the CDR3 is 18 residues. The DNA for the CDR3 is TGTGCCAGCACCGCAGACTCCCCGGCATCGTATAGCAATCAGCCCCAGCATTTT. It codes for CASTADSPASYSNQPQHF.

This chain uses TRBV5-1 with TRBJ1-3, with D perhaps TRBD1 (5 bases). The length of the CDR3 is 16 residues. Germline CDR1 is SGHRS and CDR2 is YFSETQ. The ends were cut back, 0 bases at V and 0 bases at J, with 10 bases in the middle. CDR3 bases: TGCGCCAGCAGCTTGGAAGGGGCTCCCTCTGGAAACACCATATATTTT. This sequence encodes CASSLEGAPSGNTIYF. The complete variable domain, with remaining parts taken from reference TRBV5-1 and TRBJ1-3, reads KAGVTQTPRYLIKTRGQQVTLSCSPISGHRSVSWYQQTPGQGLQFLFEYFSETQRNKGNFPGRFSGRQFSNSRSEMNVSTLELGDSALYLCASSLEGAPSGNTIYFGEGSWLTVV.

This sequence joins TRBV30 and TRBJ2-5; TRBD1 agrees at 7 bases. Germline CDR1 GTSNPN, CDR2 SVGIG (reference sequence). This CDR3 region has 16 residues. V lost 0 bases, J lost 4 bases, and 11 bases stayed unmatched. The DNA of the CDR3 is TGTGCCTGGAGTGTATTAGTGAAGGGGGCAGGAGAGACCCAGTACTTC. Amino acids: CAWSVLVKGAGETQYF.

The chain uses TRBV21-1 and TRBJ2-1. TRBV21-1 is a known pseudogene. The CDR3 covers 16 residues. The CDR3 protein is CASSKAWAEVRNEQFF. Written as DNA, the CDR3 is TGTGCCAGCAGCAAAGCCTGGGCGGAAGTTAGAAATGAGCAGTTCTTC.

The chain carries TRBV5-1 and TRBJ2-3; the match to TRBD1 covers 7 bases. Trimming at V came to 3 bases and at J to 4 bases, leaving 2 bases not matched to a gene. The CDR3 length is 13 residues. CDR1 SGHRS and CDR2 YFSETQ come from the germline V gene. The CDR3 here is CASSSGQADTQYF. The CDR3, as DNA: TGCGCCAGCAGCTCTGGACAGGCAGATACGCAGTATTTT.

On this clone itself: With a much larger clone just one base away, this may be a read error. This sequence joins TRBV7-2 and TRBJ1-2, with 7 bases that match TRBD1. CDR3 length: 14 residues. Germline V gene sequence: CDR1 SGHTA, CDR2 FQGNSA. Here the CDR3 DNA reads TGTGTCAGCAGCTTATGGGGACAGAACTATGGCTACACCTTC. Its protein product is CVSSLWGQNYGYTF.

This clone was counted a few times. The rearrangement uses TRBV30 and TRBJ1-6, with D tentatively TRBD1 (5 bases). V dropped 4 bases and J dropped 10 bases, with 20 bases sitting between them. This CDR3 region has 15 residues. CDR1 and CDR2 (germline): GTSNPN, SVGIG (reference sequence). The CDR3 here is CAWNEQGRENSPLHF. Written as DNA, the CDR3 is TGTGCCTGGAATGAGCAGGGCCGGGAGAACTCACCCCTCCACTTT.

In regard to this clone: One end of the junction fails to match germline, which may point to a read error. This chain joins TRBV6-1 and TRBJ2-2; weak D call: TRBD2 (5 bases). CDR3 length equals 12 residues. Germline CDR1 reads MNHNS; CDR2 reads SASEGT. CDR3 in amino acids: CASRINTGELSF. In DNA, the CDR3 is TGTGCCAGCAGAATTAACACCGGGGAGCTGTCTTTT.

The chain has TRBV7-2 and TRBJ2-7; D not certain. Trimming removed 2 bases at V and 0 bases at J, with 8 bases between. Germline CDR1 is SGHTA and CDR2 is FQGNSA. The CDR3 is 14 amino acids. CDR3 nucleotides: TGTGCCAGCAGCTTACAGTTTCGCTCCTACGAGCAGTACTTC. Protein: CASSLQFRSYEQYF.

The rearrangement uses TRBV19 and TRBJ1-2; perhaps TRBD1 as D (5 bases). The V end lost 3 bases, the J end lost 4 bases, and 12 bases lay between the germline ends. CDR1 LNHDA and CDR2 SQIVND come from the germline V gene (reference sequence). The CDR3 contains 14 residues. CDR3 region: CASSIRQPLYGYTF. The CDR3 region has the DNA TGTGCCAGTAGTATTAGACAGCCTCTCTATGGCTACACCTTC.

The chain recombines TRBV14 with TRBJ2-1; D uncertain. CDR1 is SGHDN and CDR2 is FVKESK in the germline V gene. V lost 0 bases to trimming and J lost 0 bases, with 12 bases between them. The CDR3 consists of 17 residues. The CDR3, as DNA: TGTGCCAGCAGCCAAGAAGGTAGCCGTAGCTCCTACAATGAGCAGTTCTTC. This sequence encodes CASSQEGSRSSYNEQFF. Together with reference TRBV14 and TRBJ2-1, the CDR3 gives the full variable domain: EAGVTQFPSHSVIEKGQTVTLRCDPISGHDNLYWYRRVMGKEIKFLLHFVKESKQDESGMPNNRFLAERTGGTYSTLKVQPAELEDSGVYFCASSQEGSRSSYNEQFFGPGTRLTVL.

This clone showed up just a few times. The V and J genes are TRBV18 and TRBJ1-1; the D is unclear. CDR1 is KGHSH and CDR2 is LQKENI in the germline V gene. CDR3 length: 15 residues. Between the trimmed V and J ends, which lost 0 bases and 4 bases, there was a span of 12 bases. The CDR3 spells CASSPPPRSGTEAFF. The CDR3 nucleotides read TGTGCCAGCTCACCACCGCCCAGGTCGGGCACTGAAGCTTTCTTT.